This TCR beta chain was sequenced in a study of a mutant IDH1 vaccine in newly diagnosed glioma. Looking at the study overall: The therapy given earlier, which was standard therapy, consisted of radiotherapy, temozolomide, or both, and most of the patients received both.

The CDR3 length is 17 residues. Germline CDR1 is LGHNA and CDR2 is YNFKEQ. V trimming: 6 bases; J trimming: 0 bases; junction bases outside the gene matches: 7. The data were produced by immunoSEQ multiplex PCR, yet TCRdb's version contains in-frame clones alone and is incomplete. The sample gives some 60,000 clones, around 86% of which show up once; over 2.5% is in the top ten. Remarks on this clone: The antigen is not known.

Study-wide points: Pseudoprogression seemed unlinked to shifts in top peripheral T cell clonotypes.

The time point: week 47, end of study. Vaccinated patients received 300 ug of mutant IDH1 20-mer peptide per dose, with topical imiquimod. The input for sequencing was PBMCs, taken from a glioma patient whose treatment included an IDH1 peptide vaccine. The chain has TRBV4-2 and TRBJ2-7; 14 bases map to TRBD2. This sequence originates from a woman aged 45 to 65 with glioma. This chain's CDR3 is CASSSGLAGGYSYEQYF. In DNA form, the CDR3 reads TGTGCCAGCAGTTCAGGACTAGCGGGGGGTTACTCCTACGAGCAGTACTTC.